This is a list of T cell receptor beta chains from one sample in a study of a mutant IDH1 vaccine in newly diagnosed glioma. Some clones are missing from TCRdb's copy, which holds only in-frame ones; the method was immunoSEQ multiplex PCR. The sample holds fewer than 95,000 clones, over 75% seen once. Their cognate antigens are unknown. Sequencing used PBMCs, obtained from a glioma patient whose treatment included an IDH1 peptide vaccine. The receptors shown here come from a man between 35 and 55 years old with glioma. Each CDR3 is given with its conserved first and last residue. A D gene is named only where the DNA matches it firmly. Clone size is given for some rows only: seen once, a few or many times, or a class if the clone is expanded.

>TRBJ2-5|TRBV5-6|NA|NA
CASSLRRTYQETQYF
TGTGCCAGCAGCCTCCGGAGGACGTACCAAGAGACCCAGTACTTC
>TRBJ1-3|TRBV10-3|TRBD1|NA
CAIGDRGGNTIYF
TGTGCCATCGGAGACAGGGGTGGAAACACCATATATTTT
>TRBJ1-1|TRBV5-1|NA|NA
CASSLAHGVSTEAFF
TGCGCCAGCAGCTTGGCCCACGGTGTGAGCACTGAAGCTTTCTTT
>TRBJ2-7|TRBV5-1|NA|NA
CASSLGLSSYEQYF
TGCGCCAGCAGCTTGGGCCTAAGCAGCTACGAGCAGTACTTC
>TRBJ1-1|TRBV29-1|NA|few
CSVDLGTQVTEAFF
TGCAGCGTCGATCTTGGGACCCAGGTCACTGAAGCTTTCTTT
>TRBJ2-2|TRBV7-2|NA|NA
CASSLGTTNTGELFF
TGTGCCAGCAGCTTAGGGACAACGAACACCGGGGAGCTGTTTTTT
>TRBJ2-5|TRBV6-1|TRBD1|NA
CASSDAGQVQETQYF
TGTGCCAGCAGTGATGCGGGACAGGTGCAAGAGACCCAGTACTTC
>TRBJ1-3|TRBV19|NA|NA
CASSKVAASGNTIYF
TGTGCCAGTAGCAAAGTGGCCGCTTCTGGAAACACCATATATTTT
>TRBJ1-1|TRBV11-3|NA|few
CASSPGPGGVTFF
TGTGCCAGCAGCCCAGGACCTGGGGGGGTAACTTTCTTT
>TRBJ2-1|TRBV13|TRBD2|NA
CASSYTETSGPHNEQFF
TGTGCCAGCAGCTATACCGAGACTAGCGGGCCCCACAATGAGCAGTTCTTC
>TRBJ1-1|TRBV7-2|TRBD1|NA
CASSRDRLGLGTEAFF
TGTGCCAGCAGCCGGGACAGGTTGGGACTTGGAACTGAAGCTTTCTTT
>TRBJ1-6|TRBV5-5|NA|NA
CASSPVLGANSPLHF
TGTGCCAGCAGCCCAGTGCTAGGAGCGAATTCACCCCTCCACTTT
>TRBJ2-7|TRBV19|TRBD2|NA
CASGTSGTPQYF
TGTGCCAGTGGGACTAGCGGGACCCCACAGTACTTC
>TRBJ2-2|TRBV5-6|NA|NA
CASSVQGGTGELFF
TGTGCCAGCAGCGTGCAGGGCGGCACCGGGGAGCTGTTTTTT
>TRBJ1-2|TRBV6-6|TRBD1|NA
CASTPAGTGRDGGYTF
TGTGCCAGCACTCCCGCCGGGACAGGGCGCGATGGAGGCTACACCTTC
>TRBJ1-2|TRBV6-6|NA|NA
CASRPTEPNYGYTF
TGTGCCAGCAGACCGACCGAGCCTAACTATGGCTACACCTTC
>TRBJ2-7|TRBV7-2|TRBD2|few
CASSSSGLAPYEQYF
TGTGCCAGCAGCTCCTCGGGACTAGCGCCCTACGAGCAGTACTTC
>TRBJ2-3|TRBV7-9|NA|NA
CASSPGPVMADTQYF
TGTGCCAGCAGCCCCGGCCCAGTGATGGCAGATACGCAGTATTTT
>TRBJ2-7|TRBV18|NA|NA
CASSQAGQREQYF
TGTGCCAGCTCACAGGCGGGGCAGAGAGAGCAGTACTTC
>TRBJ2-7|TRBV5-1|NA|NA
CASTDLAGEQYF
TGCGCCAGCACAGACTTGGCGGGGGAGCAGTACTTC
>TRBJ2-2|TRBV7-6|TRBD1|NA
CASSLAGTGMVFF
TGTGCCAGCAGCTTAGCAGGGACAGGGATGGTGTTTTTT
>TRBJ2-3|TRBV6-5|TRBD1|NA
CASSYSGTGMDTQYF
TGTGCCAGCAGTTACTCGGGGACAGGGATGGATACGCAGTATTTT
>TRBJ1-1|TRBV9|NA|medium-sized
CASSVADIPMNTEAFF
TGTGCCAGCAGCGTAGCTGACATTCCTATGAACACTGAAGCTTTCTTT
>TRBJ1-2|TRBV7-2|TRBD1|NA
CASRRPGQGYGYTF
TGTGCCAGCAGGCGACCGGGACAGGGTTATGGCTACACCTTC
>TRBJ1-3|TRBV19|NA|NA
CASSILAGNTIYF
NA
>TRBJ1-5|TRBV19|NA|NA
CASSPGGQPQHF
TGTGCCAGTAGCCCCGGGGGACAGCCCCAGCATTTT
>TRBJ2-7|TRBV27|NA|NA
CASSLGGKGVSYEQYF
TGTGCCAGCAGTTTGGGTGGGAAAGGAGTCTCCTACGAGCAGTACTTC
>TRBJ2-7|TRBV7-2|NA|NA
CASSLDFRAVYEQYF
TGTGCCAGCAGCTTAGACTTCCGGGCGGTTTACGAGCAGTACTTC
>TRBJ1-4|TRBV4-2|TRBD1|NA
CASSWDRLNEKLFF
TGTGCCAGCAGCTGGGACAGGCTTAATGAAAAACTGTTTTTT